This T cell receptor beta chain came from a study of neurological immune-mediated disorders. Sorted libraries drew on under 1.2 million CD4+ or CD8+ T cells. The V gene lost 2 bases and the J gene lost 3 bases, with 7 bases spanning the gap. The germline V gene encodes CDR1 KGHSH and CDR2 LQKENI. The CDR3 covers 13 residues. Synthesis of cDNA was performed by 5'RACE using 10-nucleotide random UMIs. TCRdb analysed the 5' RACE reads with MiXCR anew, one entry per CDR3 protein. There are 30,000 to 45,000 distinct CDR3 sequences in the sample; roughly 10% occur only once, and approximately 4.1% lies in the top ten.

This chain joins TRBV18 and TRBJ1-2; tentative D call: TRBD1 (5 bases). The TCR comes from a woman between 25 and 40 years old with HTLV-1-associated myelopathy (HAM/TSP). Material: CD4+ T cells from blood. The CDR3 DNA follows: TGTGCCAGCTCACCAGACAGTGACTATGGCTACACCTTC. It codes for CASSPDSDYGYTF.